This TCR beta chain emerged from a study of OX40 agonist ivuxolimab in advanced cancers. Overall study context: Across the patients, intravenous ivuxolimab was delivered every 2 weeks at 0.01 to 10 mg/kg. Patients were about 83% male with ages roughly 20 to 90, mean 60. Study findings and constraints: Clonal expansion by week 6 occurred in CD4+ and CD8+ blood T cells (at 0.1 to 3.0 mg/kg).

Profiled with immunoSEQ multiplex PCR; TCRdb holds only in-frame clones, not every one. The sample includes 37,000 or so clones, 87% of them seen just once. This CDR3 region has 16 residues. Germline V gene sequence: CDR1 PRHDT, CDR2 FYEKMQ (reference sequence). V was cut by 0 bases and J by 6 bases, with 14 bases left in between. Notes on this clone: Its target is unknown.

This chain joins TRBV13 and TRBJ1-4; a weak D match, TRBD1 (5 bases). The sequenced sample was CD4+ or CD8+ T cells sorted from blood, obtained in a trial of the OX40 agonist ivuxolimab. The receptor was derived from an adult with an advanced solid tumor such as melanoma, head and neck, liver or kidney cancer. The CDR3 reads CASSLGRGDLHEKLFF. The CDR3 DNA sequence: TGTGCCAGCAGCTTAGGCCGGGGGGACCTCCATGAAAAACTGTTTTTT.